What follows are 17 T cell receptor beta chains derived from one specimen sequenced in a study of blood T cells in healthy people across ages. The use of a sample-barcoded 5' primer and a J-beta primer mix characterized a second PCR of roughly 6 to 11 cycles. TCRdb re-called the 5' RACE reads through MiXCR, storing one row per CDR3 protein. The data contain hundreds of thousands of distinct CDR3 sequences, approximately 52% of them singletons. The sequenced material came from blood. The receptors here all came from an elderly woman in good health.

The CDR3: CASSPDRAGTDTQYF. In nucleotides, the CDR3 is TGTGCCAGCAGTCCGGACAGGGCGGGCACAGATACGCAGTATTTT. This sequence joins TRBV7-3 and TRBJ2-3, with 8 bases that match TRBD1. V shed 6 bases, J shed 1 base, and the junction held 6 bases outside the gene matches. From germline, CDR1 is SGHTA and CDR2 FQGTGA. The CDR3 is 15 amino acids. Full variable domain (remainder filled in from reference TRBV7-3 and TRBJ2-3): GAGVSQTPSNKVTEKGKYVELRCDPISGHTALYWYRQSLGQGPEFLIYFQGTGAADDSGLPNDRFFAVRPEGSVSTLKIQRTERGDSAVYLCASSPDRAGTDTQYFGPGTRLTVL.

Details on this clonotype: At one of its ends the junction is not consistent with the germline gene, which may arise from a read error. The V call is TRBV6-6, the J call TRBJ2-4; a weak D match, TRBD1 (5 bases). Judging by the DNA end, TRBJ2-7 fits better; the J call may be wrong. This CDR3 has 13 residues. CDR1 is MNHNY, CDR2 SVGAGI, per germline (reference sequence). The CDR3 sequence is CAGRQGVSHEQYF. The CDR3, as DNA: TGTGCCGGCAGGCAGGGTGTATCCCACGAGCAGTACTTC.

In its sample, this clonotype was seen many times. This rearrangement joins TRBV5-1 to TRBJ2-3; TRBD2 agrees at 9 bases. V gave up 4 bases and J gave up 3 bases; unmatched junction bases: 6. CDR1 is SGHRS and CDR2 is YFSETQ in the germline V gene. This CDR3 contains 15 residues. The DNA for the CDR3 is TGCGCCAGCAGCCCCGACGGACTAGCGACAGATACGCAGTATTTT. It translates to CASSPDGLATDTQYF.

This clonotype has just a few counts. The V gene is TRBV24-1, the J gene TRBJ2-2, with 7 bases aligning to TRBD1. Germline CDR1 and CDR2: KGHDR and SFDVKD. Unmatched junction bases numbered 4, after V lost 7 bases and J lost 6 bases. The CDR3 loop spans 13 amino acids. CDR3 in DNA: TGTGCCACCAGCCACAGGGGTCCCGGGGAGCTGTTTTTT. This gives the protein CATSHRGPGELFF.

The gene calls are TRBV29-1 and TRBJ2-7, with a weak D call TRBD1 (6 bases). The DNA matches TRBJ2-5 better at its end, which makes the J call doubtful. The CDR3 extends over 14 amino acids. Germline-derived CDR1 and CDR2 are SQVTM and ANQGSEA. The CDR3 here is CSVVSAGVKETQYF. The CDR3 bases are TGCAGCGTTGTCTCGGCAGGGGTCAAGGAGACCCAGTACTTC.

The V call is TRBV29-1, the J call TRBJ1-6; TRBD1 agrees at 7 bases. Germline loops: CDR1 SQVTM, CDR2 ANQGSEA. Trimming took 2 bases from V and 7 from J; bases not matched to a gene: 11. The CDR3 has 16 residues. The CDR3 loop is CSVEKAQGQLNSPLHF. In DNA form, the CDR3 reads TGCAGCGTTGAAAAAGCCCAGGGACAGCTCAATTCACCCCTCCACTTT.

The chain has TRBV29-1 and TRBJ2-1; 9 positions match TRBD2. The ends lost 3 bases at V and 1 base at J; junction bases unmatched: 4. The CDR3 loop spans 15 amino acids. Looked up from germline, CDR1 is SQVTM and CDR2 is ANQGSEA. CDR3 sequence: CSVDLSGRSYNEQFF. As DNA, the CDR3 is TGCAGCGTTGACCTTAGCGGGAGATCCTACAATGAGCAGTTCTTC.

The gene calls are TRBV5-8 and TRBJ2-1; 11 nucleotides match TRBD1. The CDR3 totals 16 residues. Looked up from germline, CDR1 is SGHTS and CDR2 is YDEGEE. V shed 3 bases and J 4 bases; nucleotides not matched to a gene: 6. The CDR3 nucleotides read TGTGCCAGCAGCTCGCCCGGGACAGGGGGATACAATGAGCAGTTCTTC. This sequence encodes CASSSPGTGGYNEQFF. Combining the CDR3 with reference TRBV5-8 and TRBJ2-1 gives the whole variable domain EAGVTQSPTHLIKTRGQQATLRCSPISGHTSVYWYQQALGLGLQFLLWYDEGEERNRGNFPPRFSGRQFPNYSSELNVNALELEDSALYLCASSSPGTGGYNEQFFGPGTRLTVL.

This chain connects TRBV27 to TRBJ1-5, with D possibly TRBD1 on 6 matching bases. The CDR3 has 15 residues. Trimming pared 8 bases from V and 0 bases from J, leaving 14 bases between. CDR1 and CDR2 (germline): MNHEY, SMNVEV (reference sequence). CDR3 in DNA: TGTGCCAGCCTGAGGACAGCGTATAGCAATCAGCCCCAGCATTTT. It translates to CASLRTAYSNQPQHF.

This clonotype came up a few times. The chain links TRBV4-2 to TRBJ1-5; the D gene is possibly TRBD1 (5 bases). V was trimmed by 0 bases and J by 3 bases, leaving 15 bases between them. The CDR3 totals 17 residues. CDR1 LGHNA and CDR2 YNFKEQ come from the germline V gene. The CDR3 is CASSQDLGGGSNQPQHF. The CDR3 region has the DNA TGTGCCAGCAGCCAAGATTTGGGGGGGGGGTCCAATCAGCCCCAGCATTTT.

Remarks on this clonotype: One base away lies a much larger clone, so this may be a sequencing read error. The chain couples TRBV12-3 or TRBV12-4 to TRBJ2-2, with D unresolved. There are 15 residues in the CDR3. The CDR3 loop is CASSLSRYYTEELFF. As DNA, the CDR3 is TGTGCCAGCAGTTTAAGTCGATATTACACCGAGGAGCTGTTTTTT.

The chain couples TRBV6-5 to TRBJ1-1, with D tentatively TRBD1 (6 bases). The CDR3 is 15 residues long. The germline V and J ends were trimmed by 2 bases and 1 base, with 11 bases remaining between them. Germline V gene data show CDR1 as MNHEY and CDR2 as SVGAGI. This CDR3 is CASSYLGGQNTEAFF. DNA for the CDR3: TGTGCCAGCAGTTACCTCGGGGGGCAGAACACTGAAGCTTTCTTT.

This chain links TRBV7-9 with TRBJ1-1; possibly TRBD1 for D (6 bases). The CDR3 contains 12 residues. Trimming left V 8 bases short and J 8 bases short, with 15 bases between. Germline V lookup: CDR1 SEHNR, CDR2 FQNEAQ (reference sequence). The CDR3 nucleotides are TGTGCCAGCTTAATACCCCAGGGGGAAGCTTTCTTT. Its translation: CASLIPQGEAFF. The entire variable domain, with the rest obtained from reference TRBV7-9 and TRBJ1-1, is as follows: DTGVSQNPRHKITKRGQNVTFRCDPISEHNRLYWYRQTLGQGPEFLTYFQNEAQLEKSRLLSDRFSAERPKGSFSTLEIQRTEQGDSAMYLCASLIPQGEAFFGQGTRLTVV.

This clonotype was seen many times. The CDR3 DNA sequence: TGTGCCACCAGCAGAGAAGGGACTTCCAATGAGCAGTTCTTC. Translating gives CATSREGTSNEQFF. The chain employs TRBV15 and TRBJ2-1; possibly TRBD2 for D (6 bases). Trimming removed 0 bases at V and 6 bases at J, with 9 bases between. This CDR3 is 14 amino acids long. Per the germline V gene, CDR1 is LNHNV and CDR2 is YYDKDF (reference sequence).

The chain is built from TRBV6-4 and TRBJ2-2; 7 bases align to TRBD1. Trimming took 6 bases from V and 4 from J; bases not matched to a gene: 2. The V gene's germline CDR1 is MRHNA and CDR2 SNTAGT. This CDR3 has 13 residues. The CDR3 protein is CASSRDSTGELFF. The CDR3 DNA follows: TGTGCCAGCAGCCGGGACAGCACCGGGGAGCTGTTTTTT.

This clonotype has a count of ten or more. V and J are TRBV12-3 or TRBV12-4 and TRBJ2-7, with 7 nucleotides matching TRBD2. CDR3 length equals 14 residues. V shed 7 bases, J shed 3 bases, and the junction held 9 bases outside the gene matches. CDR3 amino acids: CASTRGSKLYEQYF. The CDR3 nucleotides are TGTGCCAGCACCCGCGGGAGTAAGCTCTACGAGCAGTACTTC.

At least ten counts were recorded for this clonotype. V is TRBV2 and J is TRBJ1-2, with 9 bases fitting TRBD1. In germline, CDR1 is SNHLY, CDR2 FYNNEI. This CDR3 has 12 residues. With V trimmed by 5 bases and J by 7 bases, 2 bases remained unmatched. Here the CDR3 reads CASSRDRAGYTF. CDR3 DNA: TGTGCCAGCAGTAGGGACAGGGCTGGCTACACCTTC.